This T cell receptor beta chain was found in a study of cytomegalovirus exposure and HLA in healthy donors. This clone appeared a single time. The antigen is not known. Study-level findings and limits: The study designated 160 or so TCR beta chains cytomegalovirus-associated.

V lost 3 bases and J lost 3, with 9 bases in between. This CDR3 is built from 14 residues. Per the germline V gene, CDR1 is MNHEY and CDR2 is SMNVEV (reference sequence). The data were produced by immunoSEQ multiplex PCR, yet TCRdb's version contains in-frame clones alone and is incomplete. The sample yields 200,000 to 250,000 clones, approximately 80% seen once. This clonotype originated in a woman aged 25 to 39 in good health and CMV-seropositive. The J gene is TRBJ1-5, the V gene TRBV27; the D gene is possibly TRBD1 (6 bases). The sample taken for sequencing was PBMCs. The CDR3 reads CASSFGTPNQPQHF. CDR3 nucleotides: TGTGCCAGCAGTTTCGGGACACCCAATCAGCCCCAGCATTTT.